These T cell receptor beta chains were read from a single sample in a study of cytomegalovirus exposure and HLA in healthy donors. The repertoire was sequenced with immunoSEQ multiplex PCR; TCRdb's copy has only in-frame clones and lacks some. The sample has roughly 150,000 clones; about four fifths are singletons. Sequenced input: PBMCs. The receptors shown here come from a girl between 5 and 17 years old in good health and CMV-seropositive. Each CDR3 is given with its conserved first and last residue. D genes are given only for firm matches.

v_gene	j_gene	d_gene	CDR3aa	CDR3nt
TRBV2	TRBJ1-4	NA	CASGPGVVEKLFF	TGTGCCAGCGGCCCAGGGGTGGTTGAAAAACTGTTTTTT
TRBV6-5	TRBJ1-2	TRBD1	CASSYSMGQGYGYTF	TGTGCCAGCAGTTACTCGATGGGACAGGGCTATGGCTACACCTTC
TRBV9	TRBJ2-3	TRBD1	CASSVGGTGATDTQYF	TGTGCCAGCAGCGTAGGAGGGACAGGGGCCACAGATACGCAGTATTTT
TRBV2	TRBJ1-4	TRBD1	CASRRQGDGEKLFF	TGTGCCAGCAGACGACAGGGGGATGGAGAAAAACTGTTTTTT
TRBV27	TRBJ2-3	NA	CARRDSIADTQYF	TGTGCCCGGCGGGACAGTATTGCAGATACGCAGTATTTT
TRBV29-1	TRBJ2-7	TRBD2	CSVAPGGDEQYF	TGCAGCGTTGCTCCTGGGGGGGACGAGCAGTACTTC
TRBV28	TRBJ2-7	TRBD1	CVVGQAWGYEQYF	TGTGTTGTAGGACAGGCCTGGGGCTACGAGCAGTACTTC
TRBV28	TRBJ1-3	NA	CASSLPGGPGNTIYF	TGTGCCAGCAGTCTCCCGGGGGGCCCTGGAAACACCATATATTTT
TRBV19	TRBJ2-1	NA	CASSILYGGADNEQFF	TGTGCCAGTAGTATACTTTATGGGGGCGCGGACAATGAGCAGTTCTTC
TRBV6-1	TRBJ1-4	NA	CASSPAWGRNEKLFF	TGTGCCAGCAGTCCAGCATGGGGGCGTAATGAAAAACTGTTTTTT